Below are 28 T cell receptor beta chains sequenced from a single sample in a study of T cell changes during pregnancy in multiple sclerosis. This table comes from immunoSEQ multiplex PCR, and its TCRdb copy is limited to in-frame clones, with some not included. The sample contains approximately 60,000 clones, 90% to 95% of which appear only once. The sequenced sample was CD8+ T cells from peripheral blood mononuclear cells, obtained in the third trimester of pregnancy. These receptors were taken from a female donor with multiple sclerosis, enrolled in a pregnancy study.

This rearrangement joins TRBV6-5 to TRBJ2-7; 10 positions match TRBD2. The CDR3 totals 16 residues. Germline values: CDR1 MNHEY, CDR2 SVGAGI. J gave up 1 base and V 4 bases, and 7 bases lay outside the gene matches. For the CDR3, the DNA is TGTGCCAGCAGTTCGGAACTAGCGGGACTATCCTACGAGCAGTACTTC. Its translation: CASSSELAGLSYEQYF.

J is TRBJ1-5 and V is TRBV27, with D unresolved. The length of the CDR3 is 17 residues. Trimming removed 0 bases at V and 6 bases at J, with 18 bases between. CDR1 is MNHEY, CDR2 SMNVEV, per germline (reference sequence). This CDR3 is CASSLSAKTATGQPQHF. The CDR3, as DNA: TGTGCCAGCAGTTTATCGGCTAAAACCGCGACGGGTCAGCCCCAGCATTTT.

This chain uses TRBV2 with TRBJ1-5; 7 nucleotides align to TRBD1. CDR1 and CDR2 (germline): SNHLY, FYNNEI. The V gene end was trimmed by 4 bases and the J gene end by 6 bases; junction bases not matched to a gene: 9. The CDR3 spans 15 residues. The CDR3 loop is CASSVGDSSSQPQHF. DNA of the CDR3: TGTGCCAGCAGTGTCGGGGACAGCTCCTCTCAGCCCCAGCATTTT.

This chain connects TRBV11-3 to TRBJ2-1, with D hard to call. Trimming removed 6 bases at V and 5 bases at J, with 11 bases between. The CDR3 contains 13 residues. Germline V gives CDR1 SGHNT, CDR2 YENEEA. The CDR3 region has the DNA TGTGCCAGCAGGCGAAGACTGAACAATGAGCAGTTCTTC. Amino acid sequence: CASRRRLNNEQFF. The complete variable domain, with remaining parts taken from reference TRBV11-3 and TRBJ2-1, reads EAGVVQSPRYKIIEKKQPVAFWCNPISGHNTLYWYLQNLGQGPELLIRYENEEAVDDSQLPKDRFSAERLKGVDSTLKIQPAELGDSAVYLCASRRRLNNEQFFGPGTRLTVL.

The chain carries TRBV5-5 and TRBJ2-1; the D is unclear. Looked up from germline, CDR1 is SGHKS and CDR2 is YYEKEE (reference sequence). Trimming pared 4 bases from V and 9 bases from J, leaving 23 bases between. The CDR3 extends over 16 amino acids. The CDR3 nucleotides read TGTGCCAGCAGCAAAAGAGCGTTTGAGAACGTTGGTGAGCAGTTCTTC. Its protein is CASSKRAFENVGEQFF.

In DNA form, the CDR3 reads TGTGCCATCAGCCCGGGGGGGGAGGGCCTACAAGAGACCCAGTACTTC. Its translation is CAISPGGEGLQETQYF. The rearrangement joins TRBV10-3 to TRBJ2-5; 8 bases match TRBD2. CDR3 size: 16 residues. With 6 bases clipped from V and 2 bases from J, the junction kept 11 bases outside the gene matches. Germline assignment: CDR1 ENHRY and CDR2 SYGVKD.

The chain has TRBV30 and TRBJ2-7; D ambiguous. Germline-derived CDR1 and CDR2 are GTSNPN and SVGIG (reference sequence). Trimming took off 1 base at V and 0 bases at J, with 7 bases between the two ends. The CDR3 consists of 13 residues. The CDR3: CAWSEDTSYEQYF. The CDR3 DNA is TGTGCCTGGAGTGAAGACACCTCCTACGAGCAGTACTTC.

The J gene is TRBJ1-1, the V gene TRBV28; no clear D. V was clipped by 0 bases and J by 0 bases, with 8 bases between them. Germline V gene lookup returns CDR1 MDHEN and CDR2 SYDVKM. The CDR3 has 15 amino acids. The DNA for the CDR3 is TGTGCCAGCAGTTTATGGACTGGGTTGAACACTGAAGCTTTCTTT. As protein: CASSLWTGLNTEAFF. Full variable domain (rest looked up from reference TRBV28 and TRBJ1-1): DVKVTQSSRYLVKRTGEKVFLECVQDMDHENMFWYRQDPGLGLRLIYFSYDVKMKEKGDIPEGYSVSREKKERFSLILESASTNQTSMYLCASSLWTGLNTEAFFGQGTRLTVV.

The rearrangement uses TRBV7-9 and TRBJ1-1, with D perhaps matching TRBD1 (6 bases). CDR3 length: 14 residues. Per germline, CDR1 SEHNR and CDR2 FQNEAQ (reference sequence). Trimming took off 5 bases at V and 0 bases at J, with 10 bases between the two ends. CDR3 loop: CASSPGELNTEAFF. CDR3 DNA: TGTGCCAGCAGCCCAGGGGAGCTGAACACTGAAGCTTTCTTT.

The chain joins TRBV7-2 to TRBJ2-1, with 9 bases fitting TRBD1. The germline V gene encodes CDR1 SGHTA and CDR2 FQGNSA. The CDR3 extends over 18 amino acids. V shed 5 bases and J 10 bases; nucleotides not matched to a gene: 21. CDR3 coding DNA: TGTGCCAGCAGCCGTAATAAATACCGGGACAGGGTTTTAGGGGAGCAGTTCTTC. It yields the protein CASSRNKYRDRVLGEQFF.

This clone was detected once. Other DNA variants within this sample encode the same CDR3. The V and J genes are TRBV4-3 and TRBJ1-1; 7 nucleotides align to TRBD1. Germline V gene sequence: CDR1 LGHNA, CDR2 YSLEER. CDR3 length equals 17 residues. V shed 4 bases, J shed 1 base, and the junction held 12 bases outside the gene matches. The CDR3 DNA follows: TGCGCCAGCAGCCCTACTGGGACAGAAGGGCCGAACACTGAAGCTTTCTTT. The encoded protein is CASSPTGTEGPNTEAFF.

This clone was recorded only once. The chain joins TRBV6-1 to TRBJ1-2; TRBD1 might be the D (6 bases). V lost 1 base and J 7 bases, leaving 16 bases between the germline ends. Germline assignment: CDR1 MNHNS and CDR2 SASEGT. CDR3 size: 15 residues. In DNA, the CDR3 is TGTGCCAGCAGTGAAGGTCAGGGGATAGTGTCTGGCTACACCTTC. Translated: CASSEGQGIVSGYTF.

The chain has TRBV5-6 and TRBJ2-1; maybe TRBD2 (5 bases). V was trimmed by 2 bases and J by 4 bases, leaving 16 bases between them. CDR3 size: 16 residues. Per germline, CDR1 SGHDT and CDR2 YYEEEE. The CDR3 protein is CASSLIGERRYNEQFF. CDR3 DNA sequence: TGTGCCAGCAGCTTAATCGGGGAAAGAAGATACAATGAGCAGTTCTTC.

The chain employs TRBV4-1 and TRBJ2-7; unclear D gene. Germline CDR1 is MGHRA and CDR2 is YSYEKL. This CDR3 contains 14 residues. The germline V and J ends were trimmed by 0 bases and 0 bases, with 6 bases remaining between them. The CDR3 loop is CASSQEFSSYEQYF. DNA for the CDR3: TGCGCCAGCAGCCAAGAGTTTAGCTCCTACGAGCAGTACTTC.

The V gene is TRBV27, the J gene TRBJ1-5; weak D call: TRBD1 (5 bases). Trimming took off 6 bases at V and 3 bases at J, with 12 bases between the two ends. Germline CDR1 MNHEY, CDR2 SMNVEV (reference sequence). The CDR3 length is 14 residues. The CDR3 is CASRAAGFNQPQHF. CDR3 bases: TGTGCCAGCAGGGCGGCAGGGTTCAATCAGCCCCAGCATTTT.

The gene calls are TRBV18 and TRBJ1-1; the match to TRBD1 covers 7 bases. The CDR3 sequence is 15 residues long. Germline V gene data show CDR1 as KGHSH and CDR2 as LQKENI. V dropped 3 bases and J dropped 6; count of bases not matched to a gene: 10. For the CDR3, the DNA is TGTGCCAGCTCACCGAATAAGGGGGCTGGGGCTGAAGCTTTCTTT. Its translation: CASSPNKGAGAEAFF.

This clone occurred once. This chain links TRBV5-4 with TRBJ2-7; 7 bases are a match to TRBD2. From germline, CDR1 is SGHNT and CDR2 YYREEE (reference sequence). J lost 1 base, V lost 0 bases, and 10 bases had no gene match. This CDR3 is built from 17 residues. The CDR3 DNA reads as TGTGCCAGCAGCTTGGCCGGGGTAGCGGGTCCTTCCTACGAGCAGTACTTC. This translates into CASSLAGVAGPSYEQYF.

V and J are TRBV20-1 and TRBJ2-5; D is ambiguous. The CDR3 totals 11 residues. Germline assignment: CDR1 DFQATT and CDR2 SNEGSKA (reference sequence). V gave up 6 bases and J gave up 2 bases, with 7 bases separating them. Here the CDR3 reads CSARGQETQYF. In DNA form, the CDR3 reads TGCAGTGCGCGCGGACAAGAGACCCAGTACTTC.

Sample share makes this clone medium-sized. The chain links TRBV9 to TRBJ2-5, with a possible D match to TRBD1 (6 bases). CDR3 length equals 16 residues. Trimming removed 3 bases at V and 3 bases at J, with 18 bases between. Germline V gene sequence: CDR1 SGDLS, CDR2 YYNGEE. The CDR3 DNA reads as TGTGCCAGCAGCGCAGGGGATTGGACAGAAGAAGAGACCCAGTACTTC. It specifies CASSAGDWTEEETQYF.

J is TRBJ2-2 and V is TRBV5-4; tentative D call: TRBD2 (5 bases). Trimming took 4 bases from V and 0 from J, leaving 10 bases between them. Germline V CDR1 and CDR2: SGHNT, YYREEE (reference sequence). The CDR3 length is 15 residues. DNA for the CDR3: TGTGCCAGCAGCCTGGGAGTCTCGAACACCGGGGAGCTGTTTTTT. It encodes CASSLGVSNTGELFF.

J is TRBJ1-4 and V is TRBV29-1, with TRBD1 matching 8 bases. Per the germline V gene, CDR1 is SQVTM and CDR2 is ANQGSEA. V shed 1 base and J 8 bases; nucleotides not matched to a gene: 0. This CDR3 has 12 amino acids. CDR3 nucleotides: TGCAGCGTTGAAGGGACAGGGGAAAAACTGTTTTTT. Protein sequence: CSVEGTGEKLFF.

This sequence joins TRBV4-2 and TRBJ2-7; 7 bases fit TRBD2. J lost 0 bases, V lost 0 bases, and 14 bases had no gene match. The CDR3 runs to 19 residues. Germline lookup yields CDR1 LGHNA and CDR2 YNFKEQ. CDR3 amino acids: CASSQEARLASRISYEQYF. DNA of the CDR3: TGTGCCAGCAGCCAAGAGGCGAGACTAGCTTCTCGGATCTCCTACGAGCAGTACTTC.

This clone occurred once. The V and J genes are TRBV27 and TRBJ1-1; a possible D gene is TRBD1 (6 bases). The ends were cut back, 7 bases at V and 2 bases at J, with 17 bases in the middle. CDR3 size: 15 residues. Germline V CDR1 and CDR2: MNHEY, SMNVEV (reference sequence). CDR3 protein: CASIQGPPRNTEAFF. CDR3 coding DNA: TGTGCCAGCATTCAGGGGCCCCCTCGAAACACTGAAGCTTTCTTT.

The J gene is TRBJ2-7, the V gene TRBV6-1; 8 nucleotides line up with TRBD1. J lost 7 bases, V lost 10 bases, and 15 bases had no gene match. The length of the CDR3 is 14 residues. CDR1 and CDR2 (germline): MNHNS, SASEGT. CDR3 sequence reads: CATGTGRTYAEQYF. The CDR3 nucleotides are TGTGCCACCGGGACAGGAAGGACCTATGCGGAGCAGTACTTC.

This clone was observed many times. The rearrangement links TRBV6-1 to TRBJ2-7; 11 bases fit TRBD1. The CDR3 is 16 residues long. Germline values: CDR1 MNHNS, CDR2 SASEGT. J lost 4 bases, V lost 4 bases, and 9 bases had no gene match. The CDR3, as DNA: TGTGCCAGCAGTGTCATACCGGGACAGGGGGTTTACGAGCAGTACTTC. This sequence encodes CASSVIPGQGVYEQYF.

The chain links TRBV5-1 to TRBJ2-1; tentative D call: TRBD2 (6 bases). The CDR3 consists of 16 residues. Per the germline V gene, CDR1 is SGHRS and CDR2 is YFSETQ. Trimming took off 2 bases at V and 5 bases at J, with 17 bases between the two ends. CDR3 protein: CASSFNRDFVHNEQFF. CDR3 nucleotides: TGCGCCAGCAGCTTTAACCGGGACTTTGTTCACAATGAGCAGTTCTTC.

The chain couples TRBV7-2 to TRBJ1-1; no clear D. The CDR3 loop spans 14 amino acids. Germline CDR1 is SGHTA and CDR2 is FQGNSA. The V end was cut by 5 bases, the J end by 6 bases, with 16 bases between. CDR3 sequence reads: CASSQLRALAEAFF. The CDR3 DNA reads as TGTGCCAGCAGCCAATTGCGGGCGTTGGCTGAAGCTTTCTTT.

The rearrangement links TRBV19 to TRBJ2-1, with D perhaps matching TRBD2 (7 bases). The CDR3 covers 16 residues. V was cut by 7 bases and J by 4 bases, with 20 bases left in between. The V gene's germline CDR1 is LNHDA and CDR2 SQIVND (reference sequence). CDR3 sequence (DNA): TGTGCCAGTATTAAGGGACCGGGGGGCCTTTACAATGAGCAGTTCTTC. This gives the protein CASIKGPGGLYNEQFF.